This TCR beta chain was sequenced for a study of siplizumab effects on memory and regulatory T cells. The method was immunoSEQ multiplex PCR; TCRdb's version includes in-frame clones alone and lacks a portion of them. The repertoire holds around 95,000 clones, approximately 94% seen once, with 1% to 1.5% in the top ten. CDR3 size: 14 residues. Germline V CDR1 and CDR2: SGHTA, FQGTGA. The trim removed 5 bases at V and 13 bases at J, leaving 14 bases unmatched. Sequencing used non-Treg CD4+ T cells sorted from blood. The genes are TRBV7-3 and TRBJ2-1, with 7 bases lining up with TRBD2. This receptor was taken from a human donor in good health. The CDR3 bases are TGTGCCAGCAGCAACCGGTCGGCGGGAGCTCGTCAGTTCTTC. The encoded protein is CASSNRSAGARQFF.